Shown below are 14 T cell receptor beta chains from a single sample sequenced in a study of early stage breast cancer tumors. Assay used: immunoSEQ multiplex PCR; TCRdb lists only in-frame clones, some missing. Counted here are roughly 14,000 clones, 65% to 85% occurring once; the ten biggest clones make up 4.9%. Sequenced sample: normal breast tissue next to the tumor. These receptors were collected from a person in their twenties or thirties with breast cancer.

The rearrangement uses TRBV6-5 and TRBJ2-7; no firm D call. From germline, CDR1 is MNHEY and CDR2 SVGAGI. This CDR3 is 14 amino acids long. V gave up 3 bases and J gave up 6 bases, with 15 bases separating them. The CDR3, as DNA: TGTGCCAGCAGTTATGGTCCCCTAGAGACCGAGCAGTACTTC. Translated, it gives CASSYGPLETEQYF.

This clone is judged hyperexpanded. The rearrangement joins TRBV5-1 to TRBJ2-1; TRBD2 matches 16 bases. With 5 bases clipped from V and 2 bases from J, the junction kept 7 bases outside the gene matches. Germline loops: CDR1 SGHRS, CDR2 YFSETQ. The CDR3 length is 18 residues. The CDR3 DNA reads as TGCGCCAGCAGATCCGGGACTAGCGGGAGGGGGACCTACAATGAGCAGTTCTTC. Its translation: CASRSGTSGRGTYNEQFF.

This clone occurred a few times. The rearrangement joins TRBV10-3 to TRBJ1-1, with D possibly matching TRBD1 (6 bases). V was shortened by 5 bases and J by 5 bases, with 12 bases between the two germline ends. The CDR3 runs to 13 residues. Looked up from germline, CDR1 is ENHRY and CDR2 is SYGVKD. CDR3 loop: CAISLNRDTEAFF. CDR3 coding DNA: TGTGCCATCAGTCTTAACAGGGATACTGAAGCTTTCTTT.

The V call is TRBV5-1, the J call TRBJ2-3; the match to TRBD2 covers 12 bases. Germline V gene sequence: CDR1 SGHRS, CDR2 YFSETQ. V was clipped by 6 bases and J by 7 bases; unmatched bases: 12. The CDR3 runs 16 residues. The CDR3 region is CASTPQTSGSGYTQYF. CDR3 coding DNA: TGCGCCAGCACCCCCCAGACTAGCGGGAGTGGGTATACGCAGTATTTT.

The V call is TRBV6-5, the J call TRBJ1-5; 7 bases map to TRBD1. With 2 bases clipped from V and 4 bases from J, the junction kept 5 bases outside the gene matches. Germline V gene data show CDR1 as MNHEY and CDR2 as SVGAGI. This CDR3 comprises 15 residues. DNA for the CDR3: TGTGCCAGCAGTTACACCCCGGACAGGAATCAGCCCCAGCATTTT. It codes for CASSYTPDRNQPQHF.

The chain employs TRBV6-5 and TRBJ1-4; possible D gene TRBD1, 5 bases. The V gene lost 6 bases and the J gene lost 14 bases, with 16 bases spanning the gap. CDR3 length equals 12 residues. CDR1 and CDR2 from the germline V gene are MNHEY and SVGAGI. Written as DNA, the CDR3 is TGTGCCAGCAGGGACACTCAGGGAGGGCTGTTTTTT. It is translated as CASRDTQGGLFF.

V and J are TRBV6-1 and TRBJ2-7; D remains unclear. Germline V gives CDR1 MNHNS, CDR2 SASEGT. The V end lost 8 bases, the J end lost 2 bases, and 13 bases lay between the germline ends. This CDR3 spans 13 amino acids. The CDR3 protein is CASGRSLPYEQYF. The CDR3, as DNA: TGTGCCAGCGGACGGAGCCTCCCCTACGAGCAGTACTTC.

The chain combines TRBV13 with TRBJ2-1, with a possible D match to TRBD2 (6 bases). Germline V lookup: CDR1 PRHDT, CDR2 FYEKMQ (reference sequence). The CDR3 consists of 16 residues. V lost 3 bases and J 0 bases, leaving 12 bases between the germline ends. DNA of the CDR3: TGTGCCAGCAGCTTGGGACTTTCCTTCTCCTACAATGAGCAGTTCTTC. Translation: CASSLGLSFSYNEQFF.

This chain uses TRBV4-1 with TRBJ1-1; D unclear. Germline values: CDR1 MGHRA, CDR2 YSYEKL. V dropped 0 bases and J dropped 10 bases, with 12 bases sitting between them. CDR3 length equals 13 residues. The DNA of the CDR3 is TGCGCCAGCAGCCAAGATCAACTTGGTAGAGCTTTCTTT. Translation gives CASSQDQLGRAFF.

The chain recombines TRBV7-9 with TRBJ1-6; 7 bases fit TRBD1. The CDR3 is 13 amino acids. Germline values: CDR1 SEHNR, CDR2 FQNEAQ (reference sequence). Unmatched junction bases numbered 4, after V lost 5 bases and J lost 9 bases. This chain's CDR3 is CASSDRERSPLHF. For the CDR3, the DNA is TGTGCCAGCAGCGACAGGGAGCGTTCACCCCTCCACTTT.

This chain joins TRBV7-3 and TRBJ2-3, with D possibly matching TRBD2 (6 bases). V was clipped by 5 bases and J by 0 bases, with 9 bases between them. CDR3 size: 14 residues. Germline values: CDR1 SGHTA, CDR2 FQGTGA. The CDR3, as DNA: TGTGCCAGCAGCCTGGGGACTAGCACAGATACGCAGTATTTT. As protein: CASSLGTSTDTQYF.

The genes are TRBV27 and TRBJ1-2, with a possible D match to TRBD1 (5 bases). Germline V gene data show CDR1 as MNHEY and CDR2 as SMNVEV (reference sequence). The CDR3 length is 15 residues. The V and J ends lost 7 bases and 8 bases respectively, with 23 bases between them. The CDR3 nucleotides read TGTGCCAGCACCTCCTTAGACAGTACCTCGGGGGGCTACACCTTC. This translates into CASTSLDSTSGGYTF.

The chain recombines TRBV7-3 with TRBJ2-2; 8 nucleotides agree with TRBD2. With 5 bases clipped from V and 7 bases from J, the junction kept 9 bases outside the gene matches. Germline CDR1 reads SGHTA; CDR2 reads FQGTGA. This CDR3 region has 15 residues. Written as DNA, the CDR3 is TGTGCCAGCAGCCCTCAAAGCGGGAGAGGCGGGGAGCTGTTTTTT. It codes for CASSPQSGRGGELFF.

The V gene is TRBV4-1, the J gene TRBJ2-7, with 7 bases that match TRBD1. This CDR3 region has 15 residues. J gave up 6 bases and V 4 bases, and 12 bases lay outside the gene matches. The germline V gene encodes CDR1 MGHRA and CDR2 YSYEKL. The CDR3 reads CASSPARQGLGEQYF. DNA for the CDR3: TGCGCCAGCAGCCCTGCCCGACAGGGATTGGGCGAGCAGTACTTC.